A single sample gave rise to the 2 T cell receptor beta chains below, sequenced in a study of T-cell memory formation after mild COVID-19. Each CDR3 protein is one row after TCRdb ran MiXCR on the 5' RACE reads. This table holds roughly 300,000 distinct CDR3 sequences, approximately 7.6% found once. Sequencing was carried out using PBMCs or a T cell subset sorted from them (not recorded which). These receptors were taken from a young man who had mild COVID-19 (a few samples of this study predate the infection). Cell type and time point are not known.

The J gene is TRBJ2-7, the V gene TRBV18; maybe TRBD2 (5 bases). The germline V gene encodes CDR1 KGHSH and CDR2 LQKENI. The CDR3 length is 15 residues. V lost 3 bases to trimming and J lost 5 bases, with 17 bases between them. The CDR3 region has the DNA TGTGCCAGCTCACCGTGGCCCGGACTCGCAAACGAGCAGTACTTC. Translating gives CASSPWPGLANEQYF.

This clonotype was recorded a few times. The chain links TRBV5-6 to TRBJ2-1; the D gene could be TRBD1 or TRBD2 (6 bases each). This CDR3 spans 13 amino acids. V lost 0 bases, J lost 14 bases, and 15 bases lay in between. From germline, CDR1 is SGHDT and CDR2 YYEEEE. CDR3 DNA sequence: TGTGCCAGCAGCTTGGAGCGAAGGGGGGAGAAGTTCTTC. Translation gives CASSLERRGEKFF.